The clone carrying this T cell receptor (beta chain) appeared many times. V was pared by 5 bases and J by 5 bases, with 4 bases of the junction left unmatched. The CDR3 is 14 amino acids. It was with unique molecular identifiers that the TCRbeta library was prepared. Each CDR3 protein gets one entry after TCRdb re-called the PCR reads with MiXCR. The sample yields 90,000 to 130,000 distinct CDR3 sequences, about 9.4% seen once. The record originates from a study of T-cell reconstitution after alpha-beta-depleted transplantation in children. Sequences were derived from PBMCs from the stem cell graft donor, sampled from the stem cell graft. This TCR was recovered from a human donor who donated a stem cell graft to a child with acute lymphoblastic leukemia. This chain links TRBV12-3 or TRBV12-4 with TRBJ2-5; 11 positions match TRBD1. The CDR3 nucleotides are TGTGCCAGCAGTCTTGGACAGGGGGCTGAGACCCAGTACTTC. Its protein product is CASSLGQGAETQYF.